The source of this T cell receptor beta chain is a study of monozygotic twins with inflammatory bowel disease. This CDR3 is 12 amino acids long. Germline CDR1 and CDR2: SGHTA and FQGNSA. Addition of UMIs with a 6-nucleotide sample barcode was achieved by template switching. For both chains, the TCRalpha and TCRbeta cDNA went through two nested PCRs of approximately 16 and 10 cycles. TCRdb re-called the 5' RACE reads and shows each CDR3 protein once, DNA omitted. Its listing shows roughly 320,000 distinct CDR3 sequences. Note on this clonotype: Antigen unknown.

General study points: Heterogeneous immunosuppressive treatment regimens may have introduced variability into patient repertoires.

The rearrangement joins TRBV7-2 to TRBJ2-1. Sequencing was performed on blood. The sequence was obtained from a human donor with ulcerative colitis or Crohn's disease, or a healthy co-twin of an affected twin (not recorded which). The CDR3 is CASSLTRDEQFF.